Below are 32 T cell receptor beta chains sequenced from a single sample in a study of beta chain features in type 1 diabetes. Every bit of the isolated RNA underwent reverse transcription, so sequencing read expressed TCRB transcripts. Sequencing used immunoSEQ multiplex PCR; TCRdb keeps in-frame clones, though not all of them. Of 300,000 or so clones in the sample, less than 9.5% were seen once. Material: central memory CD4+ T cells from blood. The receptors stem from a woman under 30 in good health.

This clone has only a few counts. The chain is built from TRBV5-8 and TRBJ2-7; 7 nucleotides match TRBD2. The CDR3 loop spans 15 amino acids. Germline V gene lookup returns CDR1 SGHTS and CDR2 YDEGEE. Losses at the gene ends were 4 bases for V and 5 bases for J; bases not matched to a gene: 12. The CDR3 sequence: CASSRPGGGSNEQYF. Here the CDR3 DNA reads TGTGCCAGCAGCCGGCCGGGTGGCGGGAGTAACGAGCAGTACTTC. The full variable domain, completed using reference TRBV5-8 and TRBJ2-7, is EAGVTQSPTHLIKTRGQQATLRCSPISGHTSVYWYQQALGLGLQFLLWYDEGEERNRGNFPPRFSGRQFPNYSSELNVNALELEDSALYLCASSRPGGGSNEQYFGPGTRLTVT.

In this sample, this clone turned up many times. The chain joins TRBV5-5 to TRBJ2-2; 12 bases map to TRBD2. CDR1 is SGHKS and CDR2 is YYEKEE in the germline V gene (reference sequence). The junction had 4 bases not matched to a gene; V was cut back by 5 bases and J by 5 bases. The CDR3 is 15 residues long. The CDR3 DNA is TGTGCCAGCAGACCAGGACTAGCGGGGACCGGGGAGCTGTTTTTT. This gives the protein CASRPGLAGTGELFF.

This clone has a handful of counts. J is TRBJ2-7 and V is TRBV27; maybe TRBD1 (5 bases). V lost 3 bases and J 0 bases, leaving 9 bases between the germline ends. Germline CDR1 reads MNHEY; CDR2 reads SMNVEV (reference sequence). This CDR3 is built from 14 residues. The CDR3 is CASSFQGSSYEQYF. The CDR3 bases are TGTGCCAGCAGTTTCCAGGGCAGCTCCTACGAGCAGTACTTC.

The V and J genes are TRBV13 and TRBJ2-7; 9 bases line up with TRBD2. Germline CDR1 PRHDT, CDR2 FYEKMQ (reference sequence). The CDR3 has 15 residues. J lost 3 bases, V lost 0 bases, and 3 bases had no gene match. The CDR3 spells CASSLGASGNYEQYF. CDR3 DNA sequence: TGTGCCAGCAGCTTAGGGGCTAGCGGGAACTACGAGCAGTACTTC.

This clone has only a few counts. This chain connects TRBV7-2 to TRBJ2-1; 12 bases are shared with TRBD2. The CDR3 covers 18 residues. Germline V gives CDR1 SGHTA, CDR2 FQGNSA. V was pared by 2 bases and J by 9 bases, with 14 bases of the junction left unmatched. CDR3: CASSLFFALAGGPREQFF. The CDR3 DNA reads TGTGCCAGCAGCTTATTTTTCGCCCTAGCGGGAGGGCCCCGTGAGCAGTTCTTC.

The chain recombines TRBV28 with TRBJ2-7, with D perhaps matching TRBD1 or TRBD2 (5 bases each). The length of the CDR3 is 15 residues. The V gene lost 4 bases and the J gene lost 4 bases, with 17 bases spanning the gap. Germline V gives CDR1 MDHEN, CDR2 SYDVKM. The chain's CDR3 is CASSSPGGSFYEQYF. In nucleotides, the CDR3 is TGTGCCAGCAGTTCCCCTGGGGGAAGTTTTTACGAGCAGTACTTC.

This clone was seen repeatedly, ten times or more. The chain combines TRBV18 with TRBJ1-4; maybe TRBD1 (5 bases). Germline CDR1 KGHSH, CDR2 LQKENI. This CDR3 has 14 residues. V was trimmed by 6 bases and J by 5 bases, leaving 13 bases between them. The CDR3 bases are TGTGCCAGCTCGGTCCGGGACGGAAATGAAAAACTGTTTTTT. This sequence encodes CASSVRDGNEKLFF. The whole variable domain, filled in from reference TRBV18 and TRBJ1-4, reads NAGVMQNPRHLVRRRGQEARLRCSPMKGHSHVYWYRQLPEEGLKFMVYLQKENIIDESGMPKERFSAEFPKEGPSILRIQQVVRGDSAAYFCASSVRDGNEKLFFGSGTQLSVL.

This clone was observed a handful of times. The chain has TRBV27 and TRBJ2-7; tentatively, D is TRBD1 (6 bases). Germline-derived CDR1 and CDR2 are MNHEY and SMNVEV (reference sequence). The ends were cut back, 8 bases at V and 0 bases at J, with 14 bases in the middle. This CDR3 is built from 14 residues. CDR3 sequence: CASRRQVNSYEQYF. Written as DNA, the CDR3 is TGTGCCAGCCGACGACAGGTGAACTCCTACGAGCAGTACTTC.

The V and J genes are TRBV7-2 and TRBJ2-3; D uncertain. Trimming cost V 1 base and J 3 bases, with 11 bases left between them. This CDR3 is 15 amino acids long. CDR1 and CDR2 (germline): SGHTA, FQGNSA. The CDR3 protein is CASSLDGLRTDTQYF. The CDR3 coding sequence is TGTGCCAGCAGCTTAGATGGCCTAAGAACAGATACGCAGTATTTT.

DNA for the CDR3: TGTGCCAGTAGTATAGACCATGGACTAGCGGGAGACAATGAGCAGTTCTTC. Residues: CASSIDHGLAGDNEQFF. The chain is built from TRBV19 and TRBJ2-1; the match to TRBD2 covers 13 bases. There are 17 residues in the CDR3. Germline V CDR1 and CDR2: LNHDA, SQIVND (reference sequence). Trimming took 0 bases from V and 5 from J; bases not matched to a gene: 4.

Note on this clone: Other DNA sequences within the sample encode an identical CDR3. The CDR3 sequence: CASSHRGQETQYF. The CDR3 bases are TGTGCCAGCAGCCACAGGGGGCAAGAGACCCAGTACTTC. This chain connects TRBV7-3 to TRBJ2-5, with 8 bases aligning to TRBD1. CDR3 size: 13 residues. Germline CDR1 SGHTA, CDR2 FQGTGA. V dropped 5 bases and J dropped 2; count of bases not matched to a gene: 1.

The genes are TRBV5-1 and TRBJ2-2; 10 bases are a match to TRBD2. CDR3 length: 16 residues. Per the germline V gene, CDR1 is SGHRS and CDR2 is YFSETQ. Trimming took 4 bases from V and 6 from J; bases not matched to a gene: 9. CDR3 protein: CASSPRSSGSSGELFF. As DNA, the CDR3 is TGCGCCAGCAGCCCCAGGTCTAGCGGGAGCTCCGGGGAGCTGTTTTTT.

This clone was found a few times. CDR3 nucleotides: TGTGCCAGTAGTATCAGGTTGGAATCGATGAACACTGAAGCTTTCTTT. Protein sequence: CASSIRLESMNTEAFF. The rearrangement joins TRBV19 to TRBJ1-1; D remains ambiguous. Germline V gene lookup returns CDR1 LNHDA and CDR2 SQIVND (reference sequence). The length of the CDR3 is 16 residues. V dropped 3 bases and J dropped 0 bases, with 14 bases sitting between them.

This clone was seen only a few times. The chain uses TRBV6-5 and TRBJ2-7, with 10 bases that match TRBD1. The germline V gene encodes CDR1 MNHEY and CDR2 SVGAGI. V trimming: 6 bases; J trimming: 3 bases; junction bases outside the gene matches: 5. The CDR3 is 14 residues long. CDR3 amino acids: CASSRDRGGYEQYF. CDR3 DNA: TGTGCCAGCAGCCGGGACAGGGGAGGCTACGAGCAGTACTTC.

This clone was observed a handful of times. The chain employs TRBV28 and TRBJ2-2, with D perhaps TRBD2 (5 bases). The germline CDR1 and CDR2 sequences are MDHEN and SYDVKM. There are 15 residues in the CDR3. The V end was cut by 4 bases, the J end by 1 base, with 10 bases between. The CDR3 DNA sequence: TGTGCCAGCAGTTGGGCCGGGAAGAACACCGGGGAGCTGTTTTTT. Protein: CASSWAGKNTGELFF.

The V and J genes are TRBV5-1 and TRBJ2-2; 8 bases line up with TRBD2. CDR3 size: 14 residues. J gave up 4 bases and V 7 bases, and 6 bases lay outside the gene matches. The V gene's germline CDR1 is SGHRS and CDR2 YFSETQ. The CDR3 coding sequence is TGCGCCAGCGCCGCGCGGGGGGCCACCGGGGAGCTGTTTTTT. Its protein is CASAARGATGELFF.

The rearrangement links TRBV5-8 to TRBJ2-1; D is undetermined. The CDR3 is 11 residues long. V was clipped by 0 bases and J by 10 bases, with 5 bases between them. Germline-derived CDR1 and CDR2 are SGHTS and YDEGEE. In nucleotides, the CDR3 is TGTGCCAGCAGCTTGGAGACCGAGCAGTTCTTC. Its protein is CASSLETEQFF.

This clone was seen a few times. The rearrangement links TRBV5-4 to TRBJ2-4; the match to TRBD1 covers 8 bases. V was pared by 3 bases and J by 9 bases, with 5 bases of the junction left unmatched. CDR1 is SGHNT, CDR2 YYREEE, per germline (reference sequence). This CDR3 is built from 13 residues. Here the CDR3 DNA reads TGTGCCAGCAGCTCGCAGGGGGCGGGCATTCAGTACTTC. Its protein is CASSSQGAGIQYF. Using reference TRBV5-4 and TRBJ2-4 for the parts outside the CDR3, the full variable domain is ETGVTQSPTHLIKTRGQQVTLRCSSQSGHNTVSWYQQALGQGPQFIFQYYREEENGRGNFPPRFSGLQFPNYSSELNVNALELDDSALYLCASSSQGAGIQYFGAGTRLSVL.

The chain recombines TRBV7-2 with TRBJ2-5, with 7 nucleotides matching TRBD2. Losses at the gene ends were 0 bases for V and 1 base for J; bases not matched to a gene: 5. CDR3 length equals 16 residues. Germline loops: CDR1 SGHTA, CDR2 FQGNSA. The CDR3 bases are TGTGCCAGCAGCTTAGCAGTGTCTAGCGGCCAAGAGACCCAGTACTTC. Its protein is CASSLAVSSGQETQYF.

A few counts support this clone. The chain has TRBV28 and TRBJ2-1; D unresolved. In germline, CDR1 is MDHEN, CDR2 SYDVKM. V dropped 11 bases and J dropped 0 bases, with 11 bases sitting between them. CDR3 length: 13 amino acids. The DNA of the CDR3 is TGTGCCTCCCGAGATAACTCCTACAATGAGCAGTTCTTC. Protein sequence: CASRDNSYNEQFF. Based on the CDR3 plus reference TRBV28 and TRBJ2-1, the full variable domain is DVKVTQSSRYLVKRTGEKVFLECVQDMDHENMFWYRQDPGLGLRLIYFSYDVKMKEKGDIPEGYSVSREKKERFSLILESASTNQTSMYLCASRDNSYNEQFFGPGTRLTVL.

The chain carries TRBV6-5 and TRBJ1-1; D gene unclear. The CDR3 runs 13 residues. Looked up from germline, CDR1 is MNHEY and CDR2 is SVGAGI. Deletions cut 5 bases from V and 2 bases from J, with 9 bases between. CDR3 DNA: TGTGCCAGCAGTAAGGGAGGAAACACTGAAGCTTTCTTT. It yields the protein CASSKGGNTEAFF.

The rearrangement joins TRBV4-3 to TRBJ2-7; a possible D gene is TRBD1 (7 bases). The CDR3 spans 15 residues. Trimming took off 4 bases at V and 0 bases at J, with 13 bases between the two ends. Germline V gene sequence: CDR1 LGHNA, CDR2 YSLEER. CDR3 sequence (DNA): TGCGCCAGCAGCCGCGGGACAGCCATCTCCTACGAGCAGTACTTC. The encoded protein is CASSRGTAISYEQYF.

Worth noting for this clone: Additional DNA sequences in this sample encode the identical CDR3. The rearrangement joins TRBV11-3 to TRBJ2-3; no clear D. V was pared by 3 bases and J by 6 bases, with 7 bases between. The CDR3 runs 12 residues. The germline CDR1 and CDR2 sequences are SGHNT and YENEEA. For the CDR3, the DNA is TGTGCCAGCAGCTTCATGAGGGATACGCAGTATTTT. Residues: CASSFMRDTQYF.

The chain combines TRBV2 with TRBJ1-5, with D unresolved. The V and J ends lost 8 bases and 7 bases respectively, with 15 bases between them. From germline, CDR1 is SNHLY and CDR2 FYNNEI. This CDR3 has 13 residues. For the CDR3, the DNA is TGTGCCAGCCGTCAGAACTCCGGGCAGCCCCAGCATTTT. Translated, it gives CASRQNSGQPQHF.

At least ten counts were recorded for this clone. The rearrangement links TRBV10-3 to TRBJ2-7; the D gene is possibly TRBD1 (6 bases). The CDR3 consists of 15 residues. The V end was cut by 2 bases, the J end by 0 bases, with 11 bases between. Germline V CDR1 and CDR2: ENHRY, SYGVKD. The CDR3 DNA follows: TGTGCCATCAGTGAGCCAGGGGCCAGCTCCTACGAGCAGTACTTC. Translation gives CAISEPGASSYEQYF.

This clone was counted a few times. The chain couples TRBV2 to TRBJ2-1, with unresolved D. The CDR3 is 11 residues long. The germline CDR1 and CDR2 sequences are SNHLY and FYNNEI. V was clipped by 7 bases and J by 9 bases, with 10 bases between them. CDR3 DNA: TGTGCCAGCACGGTGATGAGTGAGCAGTTCTTC. It codes for CASTVMSEQFF. The full variable domain, in which reference TRBV2 and TRBJ2-1 provide the parts outside the CDR3, is EPEVTQTPSHQVTQMGQEVILRCVPISNHLYFYWYRQILGQKVEFLVSFYNNEISEKSEIFDDQFSVERPDGSNFTLKIRSTKLEDSAMYFCASTVMSEQFFGPGTRLTVL.

This clone was seen more than once but under ten times. The V call is TRBV5-1, the J call TRBJ1-1, with 7 nucleotides matching TRBD1. The trim removed 0 bases at V and 7 bases at J, leaving 3 bases unmatched. In germline, CDR1 is SGHRS, CDR2 YFSETQ. This CDR3 is 13 amino acids long. The CDR3 region is CASSLEGQSEAFF. The CDR3 DNA reads TGCGCCAGCAGCTTGGAGGGACAGAGTGAAGCTTTCTTT.

This clone was counted at least ten times. The chain joins TRBV18 to TRBJ2-7, with 9 positions matching TRBD1. V lost 3 bases, J lost 6 bases, and 3 bases stayed unmatched. This CDR3 region has 13 residues. Germline-derived CDR1 and CDR2 are KGHSH and LQKENI. The CDR3 DNA reads TGTGCCAGCTCACCCCGGGACAGGGCCGAGCAGTACTTC. Encoded protein: CASSPRDRAEQYF.

This clone turned up a few times. This chain links TRBV2 with TRBJ2-3, with no clear D. Germline V lookup: CDR1 SNHLY, CDR2 FYNNEI. Trimming cost V 8 bases and J 1 base, with 10 bases left between them. The CDR3 runs to 13 residues. Here the CDR3 reads CASSPYRTDTQYF. The CDR3, as DNA: TGTGCCAGCTCTCCTTATCGCACAGATACGCAGTATTTT.

This clone was seen many times. V and J are TRBV5-1 and TRBJ2-7; no definite D call. Trimming cost V 3 bases and J 3 bases, with 13 bases left between them. The CDR3 is 14 amino acids. The germline CDR1 and CDR2 sequences are SGHRS and YFSETQ. The CDR3 region is CASSSQGPDYEQYF. For the CDR3, the DNA is TGCGCCAGCAGCTCGCAAGGGCCGGACTACGAGCAGTACTTC.

This clone was picked up a small number of times. The chain couples TRBV25-1 to TRBJ2-3, with D perhaps TRBD1 (6 bases). This CDR3 spans 13 amino acids. Trimming stripped 4 bases from V and 5 bases from J, with 10 bases between. Germline CDR1 and CDR2: MGHDK and SYGVNS. The CDR3 protein is CASSVQGGDTQYF. The CDR3 bases are TGTGCCAGCAGTGTACAGGGCGGAGATACGCAGTATTTT.

With regard to this clone: This sample includes further DNA sequences coding for the same CDR3. The CDR3 is CASSNGLAGVDEQFF. The CDR3 DNA sequence: TGCGCCAGCAGCAACGGACTAGCGGGAGTTGATGAGCAGTTCTTC. The genes are TRBV5-1 and TRBJ2-1; TRBD2 agrees at 13 bases. The CDR3 loop spans 15 amino acids. The germline gives CDR1 SGHRS, CDR2 YFSETQ. V was pared by 4 bases and J by 8 bases, with 6 bases of the junction left unmatched.